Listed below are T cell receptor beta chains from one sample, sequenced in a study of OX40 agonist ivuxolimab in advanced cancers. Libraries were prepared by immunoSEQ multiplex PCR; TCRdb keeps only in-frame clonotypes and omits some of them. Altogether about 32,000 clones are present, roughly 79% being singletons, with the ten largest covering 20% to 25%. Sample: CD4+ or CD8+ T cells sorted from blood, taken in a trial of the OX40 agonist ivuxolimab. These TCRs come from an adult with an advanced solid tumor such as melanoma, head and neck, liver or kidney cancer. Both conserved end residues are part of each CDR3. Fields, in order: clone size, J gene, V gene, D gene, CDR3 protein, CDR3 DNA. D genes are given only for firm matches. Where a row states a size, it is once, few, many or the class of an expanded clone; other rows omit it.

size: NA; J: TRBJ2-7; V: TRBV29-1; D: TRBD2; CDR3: CSAVERGATGQYF; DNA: TGCAGCGCCGTGGAGCGGGGGGCTACGGGGCAGTACTTC
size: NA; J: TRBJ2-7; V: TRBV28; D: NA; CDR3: CASSTAGTVAYEQYF; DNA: TGTGCCAGCAGTACGGCCGGGACGGTGGCCTACGAGCAGTACTTC
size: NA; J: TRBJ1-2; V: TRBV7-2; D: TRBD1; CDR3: CASSSQTGDYGYTF; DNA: TGTGCCAGCAGCTCCCAGACAGGGGACTATGGCTACACCTTC
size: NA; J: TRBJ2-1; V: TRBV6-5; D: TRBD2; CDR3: CASSKGLELNEQFF; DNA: TGTGCCAGCAGTAAGGGACTAGAGTTAAATGAGCAGTTCTTC
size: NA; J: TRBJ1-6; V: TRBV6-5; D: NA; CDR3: CASRKIGAIGSPLHF; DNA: TGTGCCAGCAGGAAGATCGGGGCGATAGGCTCACCCCTCCACTTT
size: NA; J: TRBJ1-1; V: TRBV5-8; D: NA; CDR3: CASSLYGAGGNTEAFF; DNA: TGTGCCAGCAGCTTGTACGGGGCGGGAGGGAACACTGAAGCTTTCTTT
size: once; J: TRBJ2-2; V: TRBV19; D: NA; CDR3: CASSTRTGRAGIAGELFF; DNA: TGTGCCAGTAGTACCCGGACAGGGAGAGCGGGAATCGCCGGGGAGCTGTTTTTT
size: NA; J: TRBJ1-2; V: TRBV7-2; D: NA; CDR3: CASSLGGTASGYTF; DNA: TGTGCCAGCAGCTTAGGGGGGACGGCGTCCGGCTACACCTTC
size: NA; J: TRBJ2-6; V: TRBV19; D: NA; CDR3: CASSIDLARVAGANVLTF; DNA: TGTGCCAGTAGTATAGATCTGGCCAGAGTGGCTGGGGCCAACGTCCTGACTTTC
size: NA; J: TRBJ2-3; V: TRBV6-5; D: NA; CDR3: CASSQRQSDTQYF; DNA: TGTGCCAGCAGTCAAAGACAGTCAGATACGCAGTATTTT
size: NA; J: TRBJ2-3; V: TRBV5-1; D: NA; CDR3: CASSRYRDTRTDTQYF; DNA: TGCGCCAGCAGCCGGTACCGGGACACCCGCACAGATACGCAGTATTTT
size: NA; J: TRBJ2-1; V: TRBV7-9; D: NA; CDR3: CASSLAVGPRREFF; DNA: TGTGCCAGCAGCTTAGCTGTAGGACCCCGCAGGGAGTTCTTC
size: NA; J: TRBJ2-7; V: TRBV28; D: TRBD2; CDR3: CASSVAGGSSYEQYF; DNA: TGTGCCAGCAGCGTAGCGGGCGGCAGCTCCTACGAGCAGTACTTC
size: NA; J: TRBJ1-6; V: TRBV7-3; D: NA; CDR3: CASSLTTNSPLHF; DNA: TGTGCCAGCAGCTTAACAACGAATTCACCCCTCCACTTT
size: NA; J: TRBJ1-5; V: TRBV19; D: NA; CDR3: CASKDLRDRNQPQHF; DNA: TGTGCCAGTAAGGACCTAAGGGACCGCAATCAGCCCCAGCATTTT
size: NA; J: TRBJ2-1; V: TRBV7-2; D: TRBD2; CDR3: CASSSPVLAWEQFF; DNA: TGTGCCAGCAGCTCCCCAGTACTAGCGTGGGAGCAGTTCTTC
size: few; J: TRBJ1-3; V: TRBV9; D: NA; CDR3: CASSRGNTIYF; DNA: TGTGCCAGCAGTCGAGGAAACACCATATATTTT
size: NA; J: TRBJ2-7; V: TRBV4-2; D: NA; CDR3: CASSQDLNGGHYEQYF; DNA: TGTGCCAGCAGCCAAGATCTCAACGGGGGGCACTACGAGCAGTACTTC
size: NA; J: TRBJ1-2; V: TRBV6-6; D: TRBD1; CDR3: CASRLQGQGGYGYTF; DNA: TGTGCCAGCAGACTCCAAGGACAGGGAGGGTATGGCTACACCTTC
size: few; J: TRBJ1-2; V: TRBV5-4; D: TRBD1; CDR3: CASSFGRGSNYGYTF; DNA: TGTGCCAGCAGCTTCGGCAGGGGGTCTAACTATGGCTACACCTTC
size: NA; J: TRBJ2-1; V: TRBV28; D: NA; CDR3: CASSFSGSIKEQFF; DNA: TGTGCCAGCAGTTTTTCGGGTTCTATAAAGGAGCAGTTCTTC
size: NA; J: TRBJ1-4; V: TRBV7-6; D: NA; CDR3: CASSLALRGVGEKLFF; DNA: TGTGCCAGCAGCTTAGCGCTGCGGGGAGTGGGAGAAAAACTGTTTTTT
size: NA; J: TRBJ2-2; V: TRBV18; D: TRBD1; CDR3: CASSPDRGLGELFF; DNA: TGTGCCAGCTCACCAGACAGGGGGCTCGGGGAGCTGTTTTTT
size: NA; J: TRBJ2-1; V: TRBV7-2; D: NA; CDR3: CASSLAGSSYNEQFF; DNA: TGTGCCAGCAGCTTAGCGGGGAGCTCCTACAATGAGCAGTTCTTC
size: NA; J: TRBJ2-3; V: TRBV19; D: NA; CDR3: CASSIGGGLGADTQYF; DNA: TGTGCCAGTAGTATAGGCGGCGGGTTAGGCGCAGATACGCAGTATTTT
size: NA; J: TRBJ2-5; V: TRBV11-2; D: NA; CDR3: CASRGGLKETQYF; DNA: TGTGCCAGCAGAGGCGGCTTAAAAGAGACCCAGTACTTC
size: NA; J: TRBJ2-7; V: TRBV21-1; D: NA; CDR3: CASSLGRGQYF; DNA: TGTGCCAGCAGCCTGGGGAGGGGCCAGTACTTC
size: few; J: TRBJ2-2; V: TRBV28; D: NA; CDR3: CASRADRRFTGELFF; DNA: TGTGCCAGCCGGGCGGATAGACGGTTCACCGGGGAGCTGTTTTTT
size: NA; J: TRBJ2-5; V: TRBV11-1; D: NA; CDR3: CASSLGGSRAETQYF; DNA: TGTGCCAGCAGCTTAGGCGGTAGCCGGGCTGAGACCCAGTACTTC
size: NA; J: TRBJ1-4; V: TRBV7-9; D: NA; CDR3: CASSLAAGSTNEKLFF; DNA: TGTGCCAGCAGCTTAGCCGCAGGGTCAACTAATGAAAAACTGTTTTTT
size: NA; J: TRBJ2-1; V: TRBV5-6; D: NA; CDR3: CASSLTWPYNEQFF; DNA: TGTGCCAGCAGCCTCACGTGGCCGTACAATGAGCAGTTCTTC
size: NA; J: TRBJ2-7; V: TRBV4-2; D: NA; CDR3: CASSQTQRILYEQYF; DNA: TGTGCCAGCAGCCAAACCCAGCGAATACTCTACGAGCAGTACTTC
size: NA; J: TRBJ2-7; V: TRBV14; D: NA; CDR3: CASSQNLRGSHYEQYF; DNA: TGTGCCAGCAGCCAAAACTTGCGCGGAAGTCACTACGAGCAGTACTTC
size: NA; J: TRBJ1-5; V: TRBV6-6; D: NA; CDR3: CASSFGAGHQPQHF; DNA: TGTGCCAGCAGTTTTGGGGCAGGGCATCAGCCCCAGCATTTT
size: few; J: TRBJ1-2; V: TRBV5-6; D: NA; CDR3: CASSLAEQGPYGYTF; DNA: TGTGCCAGCAGCTTGGCCGAACAGGGACCCTATGGCTACACCTTC
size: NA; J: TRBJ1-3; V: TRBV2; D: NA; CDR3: CASRPQATGNTIYF; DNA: TGTGCCAGCAGGCCCCAAGCGACTGGAAACACCATATATTTT
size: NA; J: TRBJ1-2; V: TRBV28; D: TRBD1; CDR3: CASSLRDRGPYGYTF; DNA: TGTGCCAGCAGTTTGCGGGACAGGGGGCCCTATGGCTACACCTTC
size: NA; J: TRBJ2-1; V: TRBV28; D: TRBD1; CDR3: CASSPPLLGQGEFF; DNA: TGTGCCAGCAGTCCCCCCCTTTTGGGACAGGGGGAGTTCTTC
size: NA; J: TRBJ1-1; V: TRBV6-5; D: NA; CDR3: CASRPDPNTEAFF; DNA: TGTGCCAGCCGACCTGACCCGAACACTGAAGCTTTCTTT
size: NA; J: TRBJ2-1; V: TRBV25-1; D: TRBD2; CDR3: CASSGGLAGDGVDNEQFF; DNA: TGTGCCAGCAGTGGGGGACTAGCGGGAGATGGTGTCGACAATGAGCAGTTCTTC
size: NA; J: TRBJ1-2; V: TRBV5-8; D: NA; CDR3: CASSPRTVRSWNYGYTF; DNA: TGTGCCAGCAGCCCTAGGACAGTCAGGTCGTGGAACTATGGCTACACCTTC
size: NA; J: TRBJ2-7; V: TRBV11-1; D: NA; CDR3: CASSLSDILSEQYF; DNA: TGTGCCAGCAGCCTTTCGGACATTCTCTCCGAGCAGTACTTC
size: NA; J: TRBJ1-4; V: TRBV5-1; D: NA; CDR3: CASRMGTAATNEKLFF; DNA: TGCGCCAGCAGAATGGGGACGGCTGCAACTAATGAAAAACTGTTTTTT
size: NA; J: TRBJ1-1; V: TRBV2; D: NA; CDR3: CASSFEAVLNTEAFF; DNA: TGTGCCAGCAGTTTCGAGGCAGTTTTGAACACTGAAGCTTTCTTT
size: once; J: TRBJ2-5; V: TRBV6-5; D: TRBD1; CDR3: CASSYRGQPKETQYF; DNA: TGTGCCAGCAGTTACCGGGGACAGCCTAAAGAGACCCAGTACTTC
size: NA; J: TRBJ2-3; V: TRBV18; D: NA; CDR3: CASSQTGQRKQYF; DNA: TGTGCCAGCTCCCAGACCGGACAGAGGAAGCAGTATTTT
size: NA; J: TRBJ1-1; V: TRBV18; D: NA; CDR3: CASSPGASMNTEAFF; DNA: TGTGCCAGCTCACCCGGGGCTTCAATGAACACTGAAGCTTTCTTT
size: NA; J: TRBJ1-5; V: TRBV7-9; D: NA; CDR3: CASSPYGQNQPQHF; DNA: TGTGCCAGCAGTCCTTACGGGCAGAATCAGCCCCAGCATTTT